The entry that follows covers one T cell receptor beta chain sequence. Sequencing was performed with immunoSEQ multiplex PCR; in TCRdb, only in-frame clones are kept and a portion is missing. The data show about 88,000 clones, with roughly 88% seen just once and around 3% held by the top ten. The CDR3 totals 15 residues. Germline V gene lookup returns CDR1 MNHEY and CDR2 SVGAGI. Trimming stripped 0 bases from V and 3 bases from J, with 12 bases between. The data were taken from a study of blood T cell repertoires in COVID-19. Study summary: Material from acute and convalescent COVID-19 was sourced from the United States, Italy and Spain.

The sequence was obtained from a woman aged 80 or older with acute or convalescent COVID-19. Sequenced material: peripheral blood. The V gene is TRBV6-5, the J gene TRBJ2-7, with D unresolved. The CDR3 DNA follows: TGTGCCAGCAGTTACTCGAGTAGTTATTTCTACGAGCAGTACTTC. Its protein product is CASSYSSSYFYEQYF.